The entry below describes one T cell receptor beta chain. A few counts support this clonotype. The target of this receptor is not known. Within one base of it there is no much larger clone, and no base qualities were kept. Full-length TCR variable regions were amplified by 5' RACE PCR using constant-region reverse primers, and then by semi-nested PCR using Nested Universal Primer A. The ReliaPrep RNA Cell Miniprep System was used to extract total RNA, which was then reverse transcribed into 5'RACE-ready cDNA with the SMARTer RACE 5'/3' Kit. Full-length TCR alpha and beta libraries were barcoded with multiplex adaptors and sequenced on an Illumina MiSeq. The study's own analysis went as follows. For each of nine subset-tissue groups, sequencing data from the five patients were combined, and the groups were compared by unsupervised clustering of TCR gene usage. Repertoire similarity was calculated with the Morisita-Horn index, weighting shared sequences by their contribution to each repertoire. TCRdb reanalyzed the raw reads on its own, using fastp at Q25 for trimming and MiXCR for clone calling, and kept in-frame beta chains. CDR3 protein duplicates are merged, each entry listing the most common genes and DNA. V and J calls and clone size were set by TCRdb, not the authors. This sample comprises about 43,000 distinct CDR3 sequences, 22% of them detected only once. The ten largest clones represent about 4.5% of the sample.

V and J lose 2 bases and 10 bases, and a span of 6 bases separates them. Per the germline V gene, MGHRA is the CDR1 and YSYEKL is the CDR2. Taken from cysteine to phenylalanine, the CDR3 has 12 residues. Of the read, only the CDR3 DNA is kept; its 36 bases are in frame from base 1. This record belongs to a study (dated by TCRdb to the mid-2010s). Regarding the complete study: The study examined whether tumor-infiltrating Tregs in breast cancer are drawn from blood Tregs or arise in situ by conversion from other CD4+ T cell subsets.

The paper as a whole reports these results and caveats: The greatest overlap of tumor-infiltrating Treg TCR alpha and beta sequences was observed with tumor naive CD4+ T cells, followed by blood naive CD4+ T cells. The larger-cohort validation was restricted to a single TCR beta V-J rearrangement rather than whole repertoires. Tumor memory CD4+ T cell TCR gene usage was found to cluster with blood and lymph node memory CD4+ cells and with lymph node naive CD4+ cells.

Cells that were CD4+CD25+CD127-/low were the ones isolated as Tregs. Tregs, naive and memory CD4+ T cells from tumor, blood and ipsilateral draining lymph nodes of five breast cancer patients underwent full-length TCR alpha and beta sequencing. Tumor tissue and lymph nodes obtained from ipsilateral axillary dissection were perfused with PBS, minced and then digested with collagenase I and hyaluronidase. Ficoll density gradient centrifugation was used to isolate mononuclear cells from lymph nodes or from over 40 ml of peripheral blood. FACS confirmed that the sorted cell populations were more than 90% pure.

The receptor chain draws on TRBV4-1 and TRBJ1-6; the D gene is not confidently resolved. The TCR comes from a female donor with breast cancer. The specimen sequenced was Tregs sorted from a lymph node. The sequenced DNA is TGCGCCAGCAGCCAACCGCGCTCACCCCTCCACTTT. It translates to CASSQPRSPLHF.